The entry below describes one T cell receptor (beta chain). Original processing notes: Nucleated cell counts were estimated from reference gene primer amplification. Sequenced by immunoSEQ multiplex PCR; TCRdb stores in-frame clones only, minus some. That table is the source of V, J and clone size, and D and trimming were worked out from the DNA. The table lists about 160,000 clones, 80% to 85% of them singletons. The CDR3 spans 12 residues. Between the trimmed V and J ends, which lost 6 bases and 4 bases, there was a span of 9 bases. Germline V gene data show CDR1 as SNHLY and CDR2 as FYNNEI. The source of the sample is a study of blood T cell repertoires in COVID-19.

The sequence was collected from a woman aged 60-70 years with acute or convalescent COVID-19. The sample consisted of peripheral blood. V usage is TRBV2 and J usage is TRBJ1-2; D remains unclear. The CDR3 spells CASSPDFYGYTF. The CDR3 coding sequence is TGTGCCAGCAGCCCCGACTTCTATGGCTACACCTTC.